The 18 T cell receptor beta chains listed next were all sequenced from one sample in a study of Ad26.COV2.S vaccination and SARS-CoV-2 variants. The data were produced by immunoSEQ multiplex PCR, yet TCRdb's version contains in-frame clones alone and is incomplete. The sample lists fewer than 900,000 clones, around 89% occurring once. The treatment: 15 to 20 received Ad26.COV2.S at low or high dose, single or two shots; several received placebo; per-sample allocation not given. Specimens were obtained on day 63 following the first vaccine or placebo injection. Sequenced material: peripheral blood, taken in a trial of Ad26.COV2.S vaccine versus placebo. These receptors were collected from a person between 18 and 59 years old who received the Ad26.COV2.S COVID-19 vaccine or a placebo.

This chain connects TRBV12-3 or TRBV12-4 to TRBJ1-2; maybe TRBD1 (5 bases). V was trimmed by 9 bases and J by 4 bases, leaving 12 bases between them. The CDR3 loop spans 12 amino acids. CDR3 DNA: TGTGCCAGTACGTCCGGGACCTATGGCTACACCTTC. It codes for CASTSGTYGYTF.

The CDR3 loop reads CASSSDGQPQHF. The CDR3 bases are TGTGCCAGCAGCTCGGACGGTCAGCCCCAGCATTTT. The chain uses TRBV7-9 and TRBJ1-5, with D hard to call. The CDR3 length is 12 residues. CDR1 is SEHNR and CDR2 is FQNEAQ in the germline V gene (reference sequence). V lost 4 bases and J 6 bases, leaving 7 bases between the germline ends.

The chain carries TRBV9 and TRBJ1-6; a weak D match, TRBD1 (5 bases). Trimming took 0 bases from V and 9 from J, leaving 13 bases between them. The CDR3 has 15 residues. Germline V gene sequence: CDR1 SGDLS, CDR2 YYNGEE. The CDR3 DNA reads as TGTGCCAGCAGCGTAGACGGCAGGGAGTTTTCACCCCTCCACTTT. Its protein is CASSVDGREFSPLHF.

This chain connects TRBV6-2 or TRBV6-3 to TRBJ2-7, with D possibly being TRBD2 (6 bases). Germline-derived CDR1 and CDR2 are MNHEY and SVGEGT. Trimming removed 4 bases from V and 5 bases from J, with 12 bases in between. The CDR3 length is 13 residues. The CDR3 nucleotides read TGTGCCAGCAGTTCGGGACTTCCTAACGAGCAGTACTTC. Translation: CASSSGLPNEQYF.

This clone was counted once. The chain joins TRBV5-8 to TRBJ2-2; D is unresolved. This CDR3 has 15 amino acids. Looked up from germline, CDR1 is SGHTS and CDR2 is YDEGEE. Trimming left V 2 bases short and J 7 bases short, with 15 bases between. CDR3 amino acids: CASSFGPPSGGELFF. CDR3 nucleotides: TGTGCCAGCAGCTTTGGTCCGCCTTCGGGCGGGGAGCTGTTTTTT. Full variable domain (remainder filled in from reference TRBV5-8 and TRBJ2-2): EAGVTQSPTHLIKTRGQQATLRCSPISGHTSVYWYQQALGLGLQFLLWYDEGEERNRGNFPPRFSGRQFPNYSSELNVNALELEDSALYLCASSFGPPSGGELFFGEGSRLTVL.

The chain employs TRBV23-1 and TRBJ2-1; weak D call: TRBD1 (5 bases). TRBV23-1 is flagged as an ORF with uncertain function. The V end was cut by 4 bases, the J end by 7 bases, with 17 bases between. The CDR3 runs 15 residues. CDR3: CASSPDRRAKNEQFF. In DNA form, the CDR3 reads TGCGCCAGCAGTCCCGACAGAAGAGCTAAGAATGAGCAGTTCTTC.

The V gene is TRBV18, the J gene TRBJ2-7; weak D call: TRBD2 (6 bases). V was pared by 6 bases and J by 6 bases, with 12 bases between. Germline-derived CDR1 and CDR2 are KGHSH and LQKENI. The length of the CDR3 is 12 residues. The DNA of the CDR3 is TGTGCCAGCTCCTCAAGGGAGGCCGAGCAGTACTTC. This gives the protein CASSSREAEQYF.

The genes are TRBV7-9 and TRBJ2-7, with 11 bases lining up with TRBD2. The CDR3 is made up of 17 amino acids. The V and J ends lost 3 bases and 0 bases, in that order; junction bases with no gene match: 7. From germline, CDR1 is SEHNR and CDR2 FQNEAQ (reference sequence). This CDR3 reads CASSFSLAGASSYEQYF. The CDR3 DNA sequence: TGTGCCAGCAGCTTCTCACTAGCGGGAGCGAGCTCCTACGAGCAGTACTTC.

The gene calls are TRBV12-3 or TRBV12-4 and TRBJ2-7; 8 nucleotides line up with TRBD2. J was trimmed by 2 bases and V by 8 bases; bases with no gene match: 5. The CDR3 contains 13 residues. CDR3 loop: CASGREVAYEQYF. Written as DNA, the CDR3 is TGTGCCAGCGGGCGGGAGGTCGCCTACGAGCAGTACTTC.

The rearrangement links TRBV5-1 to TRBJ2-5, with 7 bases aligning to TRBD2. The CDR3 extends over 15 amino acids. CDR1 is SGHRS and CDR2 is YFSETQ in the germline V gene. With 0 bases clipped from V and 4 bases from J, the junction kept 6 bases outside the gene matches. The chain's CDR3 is CASSLGGGRRETQYF. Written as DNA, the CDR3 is TGCGCCAGCAGCTTGGGTGGCGGGAGACGAGAGACCCAGTACTTC. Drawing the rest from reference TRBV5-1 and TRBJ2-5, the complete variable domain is KAGVTQTPRYLIKTRGQQVTLSCSPISGHRSVSWYQQTPGQGLQFLFEYFSETQRNKGNFPGRFSGRQFSNSRSEMNVSTLELGDSALYLCASSLGGGRRETQYFGPGTRLLVL.

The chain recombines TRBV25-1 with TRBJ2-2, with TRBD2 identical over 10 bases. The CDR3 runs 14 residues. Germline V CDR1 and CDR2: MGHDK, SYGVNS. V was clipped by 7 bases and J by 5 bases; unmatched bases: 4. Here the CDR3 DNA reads TGTGCCAGCACTAGCGGGAGAGGGACCGGGGAGCTGTTTTTT. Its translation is CASTSGRGTGELFF.

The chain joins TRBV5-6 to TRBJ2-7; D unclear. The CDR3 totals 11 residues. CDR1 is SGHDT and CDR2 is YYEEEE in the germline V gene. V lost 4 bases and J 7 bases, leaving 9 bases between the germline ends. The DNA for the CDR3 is TGTGCCAGCAGCCAAGGACGGGAGCAGTACTTC. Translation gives CASSQGREQYF.

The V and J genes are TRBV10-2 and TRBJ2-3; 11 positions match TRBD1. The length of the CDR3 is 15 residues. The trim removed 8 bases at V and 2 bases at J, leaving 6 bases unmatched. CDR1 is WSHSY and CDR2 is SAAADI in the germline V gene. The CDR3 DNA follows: TGCGCCAGCGCCGGGACAGGGGGATTCACAGATACGCAGTATTTT. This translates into CASAGTGGFTDTQYF.

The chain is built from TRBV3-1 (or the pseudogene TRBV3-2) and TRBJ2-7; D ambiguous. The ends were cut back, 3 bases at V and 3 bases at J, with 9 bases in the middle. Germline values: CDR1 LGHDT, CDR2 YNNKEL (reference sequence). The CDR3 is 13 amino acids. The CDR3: CASSHLDDYEQYF. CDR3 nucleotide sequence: TGTGCCAGCAGCCATCTGGACGACTACGAGCAGTACTTC.

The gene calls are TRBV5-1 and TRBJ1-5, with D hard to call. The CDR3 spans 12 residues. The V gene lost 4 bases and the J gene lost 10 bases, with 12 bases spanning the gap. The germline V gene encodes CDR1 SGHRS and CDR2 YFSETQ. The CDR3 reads CASSRPAPPQHF. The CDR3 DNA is TGCGCCAGCAGCCGTCCGGCCCCCCCCCAGCATTTT.

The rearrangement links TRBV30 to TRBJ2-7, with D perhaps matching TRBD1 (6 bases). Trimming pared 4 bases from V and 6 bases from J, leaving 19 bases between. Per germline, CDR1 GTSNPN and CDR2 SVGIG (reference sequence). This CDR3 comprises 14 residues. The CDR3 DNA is TGTGCCTGGAACAGGGTACCGGTAGAGATCGAGCAGTACTTC. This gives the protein CAWNRVPVEIEQYF.

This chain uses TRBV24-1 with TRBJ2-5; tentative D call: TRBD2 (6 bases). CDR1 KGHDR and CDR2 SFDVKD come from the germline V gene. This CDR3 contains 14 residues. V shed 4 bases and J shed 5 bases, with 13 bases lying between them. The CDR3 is CATSDSLARETQYF. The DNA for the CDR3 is TGTGCCACCAGTGACAGCCTAGCGAGGGAGACCCAGTACTTC.

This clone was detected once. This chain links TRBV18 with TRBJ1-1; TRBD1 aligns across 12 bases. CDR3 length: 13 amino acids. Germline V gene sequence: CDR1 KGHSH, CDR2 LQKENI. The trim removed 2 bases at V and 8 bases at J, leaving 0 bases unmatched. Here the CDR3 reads CASSPGTGGEAFF. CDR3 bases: TGTGCCAGCTCACCAGGGACAGGGGGCGAAGCTTTCTTT.